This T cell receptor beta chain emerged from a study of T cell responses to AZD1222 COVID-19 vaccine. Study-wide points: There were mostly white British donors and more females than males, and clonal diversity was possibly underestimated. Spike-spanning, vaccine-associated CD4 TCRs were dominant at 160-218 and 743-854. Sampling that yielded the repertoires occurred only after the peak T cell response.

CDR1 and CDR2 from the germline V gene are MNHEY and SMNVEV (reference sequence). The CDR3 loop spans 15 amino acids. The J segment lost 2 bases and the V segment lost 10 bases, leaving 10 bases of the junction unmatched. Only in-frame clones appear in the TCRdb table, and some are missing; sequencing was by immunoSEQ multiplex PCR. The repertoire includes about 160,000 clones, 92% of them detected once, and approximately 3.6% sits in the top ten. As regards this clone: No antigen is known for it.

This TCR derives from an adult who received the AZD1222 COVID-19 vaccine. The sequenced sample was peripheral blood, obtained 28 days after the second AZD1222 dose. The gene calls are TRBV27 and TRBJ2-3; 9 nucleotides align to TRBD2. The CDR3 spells CATTPASGITDTQYF. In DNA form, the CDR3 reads TGTGCCACCACCCCGGCTAGCGGGATCACAGATACGCAGTATTTT.